This entry concerns a single T cell receptor beta chain. What it binds is not known. The data were taken from a study of CD8 T cells in ankylosing spondylitis. General study points: Seemingly distinctive of ankylosing spondylitis blood was a TCR beta motif formed by eight highly homologous variants. The clones that were linked to disease were reported to be significantly enriched in matched synovial fluid samples from ankylosing spondylitis patients. Previously reported in reactive arthritis synovial fluid and blood were some of the motif variants.

As the method for making TCR beta libraries, quantitative 5'-RACE with molecular barcodes was used. TCRdb processed the 5' RACE reads anew with MiXCR; each CDR3 protein has one entry. Here the sample spans about 340,000 distinct CDR3 sequences, over 12% being singletons. Germline V gives CDR1 SGHKS, CDR2 YYEKEE (reference sequence). V lost 7 bases and J 0 bases, leaving 17 bases between the germline ends. The CDR3 sequence is 15 residues long. This chain joins TRBV5-5 and TRBJ2-7, with D hard to call. The TCR comes from a male donor with ankylosing spondylitis or in good health (not recorded which). The specimen was blood, either unsorted or a sorted T cell fraction (not recorded which). CDR3 region: CASSSNTRSSYEQYF. The CDR3 coding sequence is TGTGCCAGCTCCTCTAACACCAGGAGCTCCTACGAGCAGTACTTC. Variable domain in full (rest from reference TRBV5-5 and TRBJ2-7): DAGVTQSPTHLIKTRGQQVTLRCSPISGHKSVSWYQQVLGQGPQFIFQYYEKEERGRGNFPDRFSARQFPNYSSELNVNALLLGDSALYLCASSSNTRSSYEQYFGPGTRLTVT.